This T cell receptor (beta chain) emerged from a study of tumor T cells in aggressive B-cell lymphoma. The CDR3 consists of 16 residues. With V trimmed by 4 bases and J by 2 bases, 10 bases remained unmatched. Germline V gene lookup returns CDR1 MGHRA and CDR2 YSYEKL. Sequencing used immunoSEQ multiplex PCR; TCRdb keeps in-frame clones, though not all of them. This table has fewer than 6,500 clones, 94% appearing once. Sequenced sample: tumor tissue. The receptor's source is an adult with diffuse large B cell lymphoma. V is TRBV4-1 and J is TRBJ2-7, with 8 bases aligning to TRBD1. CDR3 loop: CASSRVDRASTYEQYF. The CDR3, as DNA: TGCGCCAGCAGCCGAGTGGACAGGGCCTCCACCTACGAGCAGTACTTC.